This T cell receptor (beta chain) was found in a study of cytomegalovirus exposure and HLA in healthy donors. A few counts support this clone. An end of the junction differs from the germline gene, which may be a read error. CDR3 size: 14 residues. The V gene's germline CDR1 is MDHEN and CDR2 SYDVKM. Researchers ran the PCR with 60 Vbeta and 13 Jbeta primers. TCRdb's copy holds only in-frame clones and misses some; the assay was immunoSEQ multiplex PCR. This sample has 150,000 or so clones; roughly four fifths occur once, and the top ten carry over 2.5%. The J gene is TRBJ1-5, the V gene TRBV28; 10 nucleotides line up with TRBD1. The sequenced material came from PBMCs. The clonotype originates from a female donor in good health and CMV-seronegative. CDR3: CASRSTGGKQPQHF. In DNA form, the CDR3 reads TGTGCCAGCAGGTCGACAGGGGGCAAACAGCCCCAGCATTTT.